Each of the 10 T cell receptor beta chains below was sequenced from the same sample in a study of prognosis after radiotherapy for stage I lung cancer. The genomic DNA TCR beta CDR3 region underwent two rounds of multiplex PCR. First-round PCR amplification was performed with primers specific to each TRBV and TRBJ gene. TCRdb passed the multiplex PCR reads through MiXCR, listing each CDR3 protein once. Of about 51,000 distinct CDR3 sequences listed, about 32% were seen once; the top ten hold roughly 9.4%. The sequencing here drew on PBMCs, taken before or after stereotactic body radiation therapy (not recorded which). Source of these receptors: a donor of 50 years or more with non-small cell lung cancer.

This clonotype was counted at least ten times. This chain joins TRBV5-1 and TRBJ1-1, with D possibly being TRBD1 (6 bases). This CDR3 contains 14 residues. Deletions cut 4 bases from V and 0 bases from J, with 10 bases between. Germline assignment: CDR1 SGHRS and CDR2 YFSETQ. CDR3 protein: CASSVGQLNTEAFF. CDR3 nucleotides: TGCGCCAGCAGCGTCGGACAGCTGAACACTGAAGCTTTCTTT.

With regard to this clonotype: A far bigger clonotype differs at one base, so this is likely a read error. DNA of the CDR3: TGTGCCAGCAGTGAAGGACATGAGATTCTCGAGCAGTACTTC. Protein sequence: CASSEGHEILEQYF. The rearrangement links TRBV6-2 or TRBV6-3 to TRBJ2-7, with a tentative D call TRBD1 (5 bases). Per germline, CDR1 MNHEY and CDR2 SVGEGT. The V end lost 5 bases, the J end lost 6 bases, and 17 bases lay between the germline ends. The CDR3 covers 14 residues.

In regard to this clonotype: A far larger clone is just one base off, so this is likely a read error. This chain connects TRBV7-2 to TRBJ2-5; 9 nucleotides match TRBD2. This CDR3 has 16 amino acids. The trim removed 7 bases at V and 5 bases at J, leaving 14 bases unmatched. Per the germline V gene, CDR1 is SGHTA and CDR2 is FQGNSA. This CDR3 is CASTLVAISGSETQYF. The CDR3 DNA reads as TGTGCCAGCACCCTAGTGGCGATTAGCGGGAGTGAGACCCAGTACTTC.

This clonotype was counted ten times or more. CDR3 sequence: CASARTDTQYF. The CDR3 DNA reads TGTGCCAGCGCTCGAACAGATACGCAGTATTTT. The rearrangement uses TRBV18 and TRBJ2-3; D is uncertain. The CDR3 totals 11 residues. Trimming cost V 8 bases and J 3 bases, with 6 bases left between them. CDR1 and CDR2 from the germline V gene are KGHSH and LQKENI.

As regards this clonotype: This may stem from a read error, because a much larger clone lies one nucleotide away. The CDR3 DNA is TGTGCCACCAGCAGAGAAGGACGGGGGTGGGAAAAACTGTTTTTT. Amino acids: CATSREGRGWEKLFF. The V gene is TRBV15, the J gene TRBJ1-4; D is perhaps TRBD1 (5 bases). There are 15 residues in the CDR3. Looked up from germline, CDR1 is LNHNV and CDR2 is YYDKDF (reference sequence). V lost 0 bases to trimming and J lost 8 bases, with 13 bases between them.

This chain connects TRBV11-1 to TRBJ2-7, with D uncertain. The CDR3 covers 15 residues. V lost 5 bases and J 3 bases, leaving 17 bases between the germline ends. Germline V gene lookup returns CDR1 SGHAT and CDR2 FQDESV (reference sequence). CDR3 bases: TGTGCCAGCAGCCCCGTGCTAGAAGGTGGCTACGAGCAGTACTTC. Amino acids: CASSPVLEGGYEQYF.

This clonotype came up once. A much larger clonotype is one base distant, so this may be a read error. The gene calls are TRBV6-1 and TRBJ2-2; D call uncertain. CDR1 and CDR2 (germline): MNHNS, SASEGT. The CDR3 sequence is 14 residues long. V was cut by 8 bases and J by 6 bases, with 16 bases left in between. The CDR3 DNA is TGTGCCAGCCAGGTCCCGAGGTGGGCCGGGGAGCTGTTTTTT. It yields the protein CASQVPRWAGELFF.

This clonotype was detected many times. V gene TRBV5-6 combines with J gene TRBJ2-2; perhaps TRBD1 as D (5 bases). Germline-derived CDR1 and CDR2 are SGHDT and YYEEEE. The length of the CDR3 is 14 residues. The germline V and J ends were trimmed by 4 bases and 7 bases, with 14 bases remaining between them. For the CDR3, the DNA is TGTGCCAGCAGCCCAATGGGGCATAACGGGGAGCTGTTTTTT. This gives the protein CASSPMGHNGELFF.

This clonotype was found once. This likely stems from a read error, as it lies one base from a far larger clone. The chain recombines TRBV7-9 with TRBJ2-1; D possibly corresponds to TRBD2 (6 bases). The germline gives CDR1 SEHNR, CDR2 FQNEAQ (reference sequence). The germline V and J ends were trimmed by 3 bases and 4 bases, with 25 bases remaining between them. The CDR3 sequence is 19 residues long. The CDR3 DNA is TGTGCCAGCAGCTTGAGTAGGGTCCGGACTATCGGGAGATACAATGAGCAGTTCTTC. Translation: CASSLSRVRTIGRYNEQFF.

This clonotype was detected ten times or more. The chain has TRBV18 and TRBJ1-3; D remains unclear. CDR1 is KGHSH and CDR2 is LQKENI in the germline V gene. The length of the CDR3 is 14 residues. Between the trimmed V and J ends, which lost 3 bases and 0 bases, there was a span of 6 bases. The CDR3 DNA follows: TGTGCCAGCTCACCTTACTACTCTGGAAACACCATATATTTT. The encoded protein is CASSPYYSGNTIYF.